This T cell receptor beta chain was identified during a study of Tregs in tolerant kidney transplant recipients. Study in general: Recipients received nonmyeloablative bone marrow transplants from related graft donors, with transient mixed chimerism. Points from the study as a whole: Validation in larger populations is needed because few patients were studied. Tolerant patients' donor-specific Tregs expanded beyond overall Tregs, suggesting antigen-driven growth.

The data were produced by immunoSEQ multiplex PCR, yet TCRdb's version contains in-frame clones alone and is incomplete. The sample gives around 70,000 clones, 92% of which show up once; about a tenth is in the top ten. Thawed PBMCs were FACS-sorted into unstimulated CD4+CD25+CD127- regulatory T cells, CD4+CD25- non-regulatory cells, CD4 and CD8 cells. The CDR3 contains 12 residues. Trimming removed 7 bases from V and 7 bases from J; junction bases left unmatched: 4. The germline V gene encodes CDR1 LNHDA and CDR2 SQIVND (reference sequence). Note on this clone: Its matching antigen is unknown.

The chain joins TRBV19 to TRBJ1-2; 9 bases fit TRBD1. This specimen consisted of CD8+ T cells from blood, obtained before the transplant. This clonotype was obtained from a human donor who received a combined kidney and bone marrow transplant. CDR3: CASNTGGAGYTF. The CDR3 nucleotides are TGTGCCAGTAACACAGGGGGCGCTGGCTACACCTTC.